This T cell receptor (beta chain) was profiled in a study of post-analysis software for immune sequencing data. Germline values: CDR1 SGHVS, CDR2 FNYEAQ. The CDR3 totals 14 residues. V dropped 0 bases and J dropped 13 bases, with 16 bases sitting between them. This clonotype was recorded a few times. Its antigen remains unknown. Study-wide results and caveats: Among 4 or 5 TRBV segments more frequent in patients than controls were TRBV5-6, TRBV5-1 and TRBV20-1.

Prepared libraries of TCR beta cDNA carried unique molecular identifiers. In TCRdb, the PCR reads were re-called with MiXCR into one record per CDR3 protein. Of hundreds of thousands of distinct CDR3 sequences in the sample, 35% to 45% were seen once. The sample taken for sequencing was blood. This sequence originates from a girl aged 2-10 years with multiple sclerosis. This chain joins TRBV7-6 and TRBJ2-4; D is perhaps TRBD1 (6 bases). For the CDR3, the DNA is TGTGCCAGCAGCTTAGCGTCTAAGGGGGAAGAGCAGTACTTC. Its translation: CASSLASKGEEQYF.